This is a list of T cell receptor beta chains from one sample in a study of T cell changes during pregnancy in multiple sclerosis. The table came from immunoSEQ multiplex PCR; TCRdb's copy has only in-frame clones and leaves some out. The table shows about 54,000 clones, with 80% to 95% occurring only once. Source: peripheral blood, taken after pregnancy. The receptors derive from a female donor in good health, enrolled as a control in a pregnancy study. Both conserved end residues are part of each CDR3. A D gene is named only where the DNA matches it firmly. Not every row has a clone size; where given, it reads once, few, many or a size class.

TRBV2,TRBJ2-1,.,TRBD2,TGTGCCAGTCTAGCGGGGGGGTACGGGAATGAGCAGTTCTTC,CASLAGGYGNEQFF
TRBV27,TRBJ1-2,.,.,TGTGCCAGCAGTTTATATGAGGGATTTGATGGCTACACCTTC,CASSLYEGFDGYTF
TRBV6-6,TRBJ1-1,.,.,TGTGCCAGCGGGGACAAACAGGGCATGAACACTGAAGCTTTCTTT,CASGDKQGMNTEAFF
TRBV12-5,TRBJ1-1,.,TRBD1,TGTGCTAGTGGTTCCCAAAAGGGGGCTACCCTGGACGGCACTGAAGCTTTCTTT,CASGSQKGATLDGTEAFF
TRBV4-2,TRBJ2-7,.,TRBD2,TGTGCCAGCAGCCAAGTAGCGGGTGCCTTCTTTCACGAGCAGTACTTC,CASSQVAGAFFHEQYF
TRBV7-9,TRBJ2-3,.,TRBD2,TGTGCCAGCAGCTTTATGCTAGCGGGGGGACTCACAGATACGCAGTATTTT,CASSFMLAGGLTDTQYF
TRBV18,TRBJ1-4,.,.,TGTGCCAGCTCACCAACGCGTAATGAAAAACTGTTTTTT,CASSPTRNEKLFF
TRBV30,TRBJ1-1,few,.,TGTGCCTGGAGTGTACGGGTGAAAGCTTTCTTT,CAWSVRVKAFF
TRBV7-2,TRBJ1-2,.,.,TGTGCCAGCAGCTTAACGGGGTACTATGGCTACACCTTC,CASSLTGYYGYTF
TRBV28,TRBJ2-5,.,TRBD1,TGTGCCAGCAGTTTAGATGACAGGGTTCAAGAGACCCAGTACTTC,CASSLDDRVQETQYF
TRBV7-6,TRBJ2-1,.,TRBD1,TGTGCCAGCAGCCACCGGGACAGCCTTTACAATGAGCAGTTCTTC,CASSHRDSLYNEQFF
TRBV15,TRBJ2-7,.,.,TGTGCCACCAGCAGATCAGGGGGGCCCTACGAGCAGTACTTC,CATSRSGGPYEQYF
TRBV18,TRBJ2-5,.,.,TGTGCCAGCTCACCCCGAGGAGTCCAAGAGACCCAGTACTTC,CASSPRGVQETQYF
TRBV5-8,TRBJ2-5,.,TRBD1,TGTGCCAGCAGCTTGTCTAACAGGGGCCGAGGGGCCCAGTACTTC,CASSLSNRGRGAQYF
TRBV6-1,TRBJ2-3,.,.,TGTGCCAGCAGTGAACGGTACACAGATACGCAGTATTTT,CASSERYTDTQYF
TRBV7-9,TRBJ1-6,.,.,TGTGCCAGCCCATTGCTAGATAATTCACCCCTCCACTTT,CASPLLDNSPLHF
TRBV10-3,TRBJ2-3,.,TRBD1,TGTGCCATCGGACGGGGACAGGCCGCAGATACGCAGTATTTT,CAIGRGQAADTQYF
TRBV5-6,TRBJ2-7,.,TRBD1,TGTGCCAGCAGCTTGGGGGCAGGGGGCATAACCTACGAGCAGTACTTC,CASSLGAGGITYEQYF
TRBV5-4,TRBJ2-1,.,.,TGTGCCAGCAGCAGAGGCGGGCAAACCCCATACAATGAGCAGTTCTTC,CASSRGGQTPYNEQFF
TRBV19,TRBJ1-6,.,TRBD1,TGTGCCAGTAGTATAGCCCGAGACAGGGCTTTGTATTCACCCCTCCACTTT,CASSIARDRALYSPLHF